These 5 T cell receptor beta chains were all obtained from the same sample, sequenced in a study of spatial heterogeneity in lung cancer. TCRdb called the 5' RACE reads again in MiXCR, with one record for every CDR3 protein. In all, the sample yields 50 to 70 distinct CDR3 sequences. Stated time point: blood at routine non-recurrence follow-up after resection. The specimen was PBMCs, collected at follow-up. The receptors originated from a male donor with early-stage non-small cell lung cancer.

This clonotype has more than one count but fewer than ten. This beta chain represents an off-target read in a library built for alpha chains; its size is of limited meaning. DNA for the CDR3: TGCGCCAGCAGCCAAGTAGGTGACATGGGGTCACCCCTCCACTTT. The encoded protein is CASSQVGDMGSPLHF. V gene TRBV4-3 combines with J gene TRBJ1-6; the D is unclear. Germline CDR1 and CDR2: LGHNA and YSLEER. The CDR3 consists of 15 residues. Trimming took 1 base from V and 10 from J, leaving 14 bases between them.

Comments on this clonotype: A library made for alpha chains picked up this beta chain off target, so its size means little. The gene calls are TRBV6-1 and TRBJ2-7; the match to TRBD1 covers 9 bases. The J call is in doubt because the DNA end fits TRBJ2-1 better. The CDR3 runs to 14 residues. CDR1 is MNHNS, CDR2 SASEGT, per germline. The CDR3 loop is CASNRDRGRYEQFF. CDR3 nucleotide sequence: TGTGCCAGCAACCGAGACAGGGGGAGGTACGAGCAGTTCTTC.

In the case of this clonotype: Being off target in a library aimed at alpha chains, this beta chain has a size of little meaning. For the CDR3, the DNA is TGCAGCGTTGGGATCTCAGGGGGCTTTGATGGCTACACCTTC. It translates to CSVGISGGFDGYTF. The chain recombines TRBV29-1 with TRBJ1-2, with 8 bases matching TRBD1. V shed 4 bases and J 6 bases; nucleotides not matched to a gene: 10. This CDR3 spans 14 amino acids. Germline V lookup: CDR1 SQVTM, CDR2 ANQGSEA. Drawing the rest from reference TRBV29-1 and TRBJ1-2, the complete variable domain is SAVISQKPSRDICQRGTSLTIQCQVDSQVTMMFWYRQQPGQSLTLIATANQGSEATYESGFVIDKFPISRPNLTFSTLTVSNMSPEDSSIYLCSVGISGGFDGYTFGSGTRLTVV.

In regard to this clonotype: The library was designed around alpha chains, so this beta chain is a stray read whose abundance carries little weight. CDR3 loop: CASSLTYEWPLHF. The DNA for the CDR3 is TGTGCCAGCAGTTTAACATACGAGTGGCCCCTCCACTTT. V usage is TRBV27 and J usage is TRBJ1-6, with D unresolved. The ends were cut back, 2 bases at V and 13 bases at J, with 12 bases in the middle. The germline V gene encodes CDR1 MNHEY and CDR2 SMNVEV (reference sequence). The CDR3 runs 13 residues.

Remarks on this clonotype: With the library built for alpha chains, this beta chain is off target and its frequency is not meaningful. J is TRBJ2-5 and V is TRBV7-6; the D gene is possibly TRBD2 (5 bases). The CDR3 consists of 13 residues. Trimming took off 5 bases at V and 2 bases at J, with 9 bases between the two ends. The germline V gene encodes CDR1 SGHVS and CDR2 FNYEAQ. CDR3 in DNA: TGTGCCAGCAGCCGGGGTAGACAAGAGACCCAGTACTTC. Protein sequence: CASSRGRQETQYF.